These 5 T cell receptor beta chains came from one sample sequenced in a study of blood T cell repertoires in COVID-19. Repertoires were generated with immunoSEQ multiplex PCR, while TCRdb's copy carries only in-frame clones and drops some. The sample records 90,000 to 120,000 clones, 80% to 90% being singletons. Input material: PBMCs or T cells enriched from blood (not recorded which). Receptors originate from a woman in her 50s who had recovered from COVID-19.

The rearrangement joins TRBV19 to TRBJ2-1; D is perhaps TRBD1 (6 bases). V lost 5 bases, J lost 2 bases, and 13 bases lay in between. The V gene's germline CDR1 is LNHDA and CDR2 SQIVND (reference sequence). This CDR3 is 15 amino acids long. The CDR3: CASSPGVGAYNEQFF. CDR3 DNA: TGTGCCAGTAGTCCAGGGGTCGGGGCCTACAATGAGCAGTTCTTC.

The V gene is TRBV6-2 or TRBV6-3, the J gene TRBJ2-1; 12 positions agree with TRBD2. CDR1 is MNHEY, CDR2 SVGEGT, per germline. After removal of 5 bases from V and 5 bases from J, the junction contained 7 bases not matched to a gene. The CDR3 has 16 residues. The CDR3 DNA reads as TGTGCCAGCAGTGATCCTAGCGGGAGGGCAAACAATGAGCAGTTCTTC. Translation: CASSDPSGRANNEQFF.

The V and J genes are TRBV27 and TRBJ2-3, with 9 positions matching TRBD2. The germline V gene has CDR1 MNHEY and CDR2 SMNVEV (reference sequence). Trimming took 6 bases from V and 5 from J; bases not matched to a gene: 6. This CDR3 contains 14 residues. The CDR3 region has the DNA TGTGCCAGCAGACTGAGACTAGCGGAAGATACGCAGTATTTT. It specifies CASRLRLAEDTQYF.

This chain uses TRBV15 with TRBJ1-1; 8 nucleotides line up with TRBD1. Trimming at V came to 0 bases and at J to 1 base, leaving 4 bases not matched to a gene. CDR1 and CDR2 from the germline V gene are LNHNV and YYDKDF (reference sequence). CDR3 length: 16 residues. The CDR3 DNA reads TGTGCCACCAGCAGAGATCGGACAGGGCCGAACACTGAAGCTTTCTTT. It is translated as CATSRDRTGPNTEAFF.

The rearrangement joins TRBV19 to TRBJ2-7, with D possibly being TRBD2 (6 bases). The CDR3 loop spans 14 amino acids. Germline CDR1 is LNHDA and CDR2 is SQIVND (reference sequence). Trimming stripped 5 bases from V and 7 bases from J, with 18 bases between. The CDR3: CASSATGDFGEQYF. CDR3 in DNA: TGTGCCAGTAGTGCCACCGGGGACTTCGGGGAGCAGTACTTC.